This TCR beta chain was found in a study of siplizumab effects on memory and regulatory T cells. Overall study: Siplizumab-treated (approximately 0.95 ug/mL) and drug-free mixed lymphocyte reactions were paired.

Study-level results: Alloreactive sequences tracing back to unstimulated CD4+ memory cells fell significantly with siplizumab. Whether the proliferating Tregs (from siplizumab cultures) were suppressive was not confirmed.

Profiled with immunoSEQ multiplex PCR; TCRdb holds only in-frame clones, not every one. The table includes about 13,000 clones, roughly 43% detected once. Turning to this clone: The antigen is not known.

In the mixed lymphocyte reaction, cells were cocultured for six to seven days at 37°C. The CDR3 has 13 residues. Germline assignment: CDR1 SGHTS and CDR2 YDEGEE. Trimming shortened V by 3 bases and J by 4 bases, and 8 bases separated the two germline ends. This chain joins TRBV5-8 and TRBJ2-1; a weak D match, TRBD2 (6 bases). Sequencing input: CFSE-low (dividing) CD8+ T cells sorted from an allogeneic mixed lymphocyte reaction. The receptor was isolated from a human donor in good health; the cells came from an allogeneic mixed lymphocyte reaction. The CDR3 DNA sequence: TGTGCCAGCAGCTACGGACTATACAATGAGCAGTTCTTC. It translates to CASSYGLYNEQFF. Looking up the rest from reference TRBV5-8 and TRBJ2-1 gives the full variable domain: EAGVTQSPTHLIKTRGQQATLRCSPISGHTSVYWYQQALGLGLQFLLWYDEGEERNRGNFPPRFSGRQFPNYSSELNVNALELEDSALYLCASSYGLYNEQFFGPGTRLTVL.